Included here is one TCR beta chain sequence, with context. Its specificity is not known. These data belong to a study of monozygotic twins with inflammatory bowel disease. Isolation of total RNA was performed on whole blood, with no prior T cell sorting. Germline CDR1 reads MDHEN; CDR2 reads SYDVKM. The CDR3 sequence is 17 residues long. Overall study results and limits: Evidence failed to back one strong IBD-linked signal or clonotype. Clonotypes shared with others were fewer in IBD patients than in healthy twins, especially with disease activity. TCRbeta diversity (inverse Simpson) was lower in IBD patients than in healthy co-twins.

TCRdb reprocessed the 5' RACE reads and keeps a single row for each CDR3 protein, giving no DNA. This listing includes fewer than 110,000 distinct CDR3 sequences. Sequenced sample: blood. This TCR was recovered from a human donor with ulcerative colitis or Crohn's disease, or a healthy co-twin of an affected twin (not recorded which). The rearrangement links TRBV28 to TRBJ2-1; checking the TCRdb D call of TRBD2 is not possible without DNA. The CDR3: CASSLSASGGPYNEQFF.